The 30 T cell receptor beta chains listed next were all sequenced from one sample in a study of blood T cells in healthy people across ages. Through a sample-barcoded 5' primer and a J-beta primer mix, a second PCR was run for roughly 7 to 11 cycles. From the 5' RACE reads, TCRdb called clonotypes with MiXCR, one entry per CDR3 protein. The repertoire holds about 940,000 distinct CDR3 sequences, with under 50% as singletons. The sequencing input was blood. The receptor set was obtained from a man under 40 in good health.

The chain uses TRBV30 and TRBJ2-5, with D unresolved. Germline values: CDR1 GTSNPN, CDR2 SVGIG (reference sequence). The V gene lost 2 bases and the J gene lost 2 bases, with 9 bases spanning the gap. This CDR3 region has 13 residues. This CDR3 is CAWSRRVQETQYF. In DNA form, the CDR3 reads TGTGCCTGGAGTCGACGAGTGCAAGAGACCCAGTACTTC.

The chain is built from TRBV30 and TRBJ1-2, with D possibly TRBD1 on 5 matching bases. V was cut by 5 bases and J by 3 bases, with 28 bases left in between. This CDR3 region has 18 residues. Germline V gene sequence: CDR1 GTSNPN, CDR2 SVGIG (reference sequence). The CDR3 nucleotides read TGTGCCTGGCGGTATTACCAGGGTAGTGTATTGTCGGACTATGGCTACACCTTC. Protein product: CAWRYYQGSVLSDYGYTF.

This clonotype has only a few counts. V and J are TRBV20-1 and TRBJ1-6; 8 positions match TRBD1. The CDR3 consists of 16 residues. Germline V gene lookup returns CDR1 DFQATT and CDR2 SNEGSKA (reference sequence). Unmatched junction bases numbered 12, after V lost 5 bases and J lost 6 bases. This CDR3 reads CSAPQAGTGLNSPLHF. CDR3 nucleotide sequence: TGCAGTGCTCCTCAAGCTGGGACAGGACTTAATTCACCCCTCCACTTT.

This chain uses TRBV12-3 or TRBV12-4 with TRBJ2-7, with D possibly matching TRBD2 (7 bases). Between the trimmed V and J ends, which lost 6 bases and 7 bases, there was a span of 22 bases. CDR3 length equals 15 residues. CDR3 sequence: CASSRALAGAREQYF. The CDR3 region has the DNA TGTGCCAGCAGCCGAGCCCTTGCGGGGGCTCGGGAGCAGTACTTC.

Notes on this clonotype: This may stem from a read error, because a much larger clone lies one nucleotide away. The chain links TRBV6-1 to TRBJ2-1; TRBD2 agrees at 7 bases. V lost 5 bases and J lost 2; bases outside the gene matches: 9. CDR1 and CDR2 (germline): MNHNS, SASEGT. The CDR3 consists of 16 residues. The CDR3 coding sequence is TGTGCCAGCAGTCTACGAGCGGGGTTTGCCTACAATGAGCAGTTCTTC. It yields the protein CASSLRAGFAYNEQFF.

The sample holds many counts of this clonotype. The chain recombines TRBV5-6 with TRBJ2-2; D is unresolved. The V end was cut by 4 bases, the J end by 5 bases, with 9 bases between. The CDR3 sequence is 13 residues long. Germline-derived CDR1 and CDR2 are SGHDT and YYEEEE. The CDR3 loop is CASSPLITGELFF. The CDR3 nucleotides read TGTGCCAGCAGCCCACTCATTACCGGGGAGCTGTTTTTT.

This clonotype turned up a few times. In DNA, the CDR3 is TGTGCCAGCAGTTTTCCAGCCTCGCACAGTGCAAGCTACGAGCAGTACTTC. Its translation: CASSFPASHSASYEQYF. The rearrangement uses TRBV28 and TRBJ2-7; D gene ambiguous. This CDR3 region has 17 residues. CDR1 and CDR2 (germline): MDHEN, SYDVKM. V lost 3 bases, J lost 3 bases, and 21 bases lay in between.

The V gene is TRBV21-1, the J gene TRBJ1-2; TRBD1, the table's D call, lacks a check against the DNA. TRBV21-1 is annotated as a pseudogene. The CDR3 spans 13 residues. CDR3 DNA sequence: TGTGCCATCCTGGGACAGGGGGTCAATGGCTACACCTTC. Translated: CAILGQGVNGYTF.

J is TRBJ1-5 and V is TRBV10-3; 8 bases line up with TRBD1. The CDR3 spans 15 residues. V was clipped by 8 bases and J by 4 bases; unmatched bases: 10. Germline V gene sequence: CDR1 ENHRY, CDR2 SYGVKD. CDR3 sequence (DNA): TGTGCCATCCCTGCCAGGGGGCAGGGAAATCAGCCCCAGCATTTT. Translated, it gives CAIPARGQGNQPQHF.

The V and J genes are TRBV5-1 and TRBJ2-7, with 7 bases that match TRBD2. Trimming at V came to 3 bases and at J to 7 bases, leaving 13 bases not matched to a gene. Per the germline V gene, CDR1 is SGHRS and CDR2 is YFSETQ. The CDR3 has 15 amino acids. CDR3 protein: CASSSAGVKSGEQYF. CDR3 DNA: TGCGCCAGCAGCTCCGCGGGGGTTAAGAGTGGGGAGCAGTACTTC.

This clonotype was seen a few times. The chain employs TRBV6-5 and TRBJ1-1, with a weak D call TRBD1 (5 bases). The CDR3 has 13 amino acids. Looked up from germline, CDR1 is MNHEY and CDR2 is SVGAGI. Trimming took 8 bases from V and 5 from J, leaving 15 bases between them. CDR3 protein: CASGTGGVTEAFF. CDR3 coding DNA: TGTGCCAGCGGAACCGGGGGGGTTACTGAAGCTTTCTTT.

This CDR3 is CASSTGREKLFF. The CDR3 nucleotides read TGTGCCAGCAGTACGGGGAGGGAAAAACTGTTTTTT. The gene calls are TRBV12-3 or TRBV12-4 and TRBJ1-4; D ambiguous. This CDR3 is built from 12 residues. Trimming removed 5 bases from V and 8 bases from J, with 9 bases in between.

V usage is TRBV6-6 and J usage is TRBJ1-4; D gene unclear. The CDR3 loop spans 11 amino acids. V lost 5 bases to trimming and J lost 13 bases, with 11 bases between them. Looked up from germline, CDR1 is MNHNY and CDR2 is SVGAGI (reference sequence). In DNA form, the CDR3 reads TGTGCCAGCAGTCCTACCGCAGGACTGTTTTTT. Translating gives CASSPTAGLFF.

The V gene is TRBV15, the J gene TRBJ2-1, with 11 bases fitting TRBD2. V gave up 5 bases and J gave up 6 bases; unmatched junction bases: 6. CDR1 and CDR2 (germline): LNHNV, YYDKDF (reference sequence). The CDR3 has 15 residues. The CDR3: CATSRPGTSGNEQFF. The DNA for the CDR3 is TGTGCCACCAGCCGTCCCGGGACTAGCGGCAATGAGCAGTTCTTC.

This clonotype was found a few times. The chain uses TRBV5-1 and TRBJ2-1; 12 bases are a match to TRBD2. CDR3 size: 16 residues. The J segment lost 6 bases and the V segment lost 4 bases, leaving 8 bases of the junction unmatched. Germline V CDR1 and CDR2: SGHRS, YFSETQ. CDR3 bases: TGCGCCAGCAGCGGCCGGACTAGCGGGGTTATCAATGAGCAGTTCTTC. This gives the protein CASSGRTSGVINEQFF.

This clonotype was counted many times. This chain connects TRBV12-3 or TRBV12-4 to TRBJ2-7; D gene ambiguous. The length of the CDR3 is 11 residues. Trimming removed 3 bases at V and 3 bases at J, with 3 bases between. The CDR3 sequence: CASSFDYEQYF. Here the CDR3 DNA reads TGTGCCAGCAGTTTTGACTACGAGCAGTACTTC.

CDR3 protein: CASSQGQGKVGNQPQHF. The CDR3, as DNA: TGCGCCAGCAGCCAAGGACAGGGAAAGGTTGGCAATCAGCCCCAGCATTTT. The chain links TRBV4-1 to TRBJ1-5; 7 nucleotides line up with TRBD1. The CDR3 spans 17 residues. The V gene's germline CDR1 is MGHRA and CDR2 YSYEKL. The ends lost 1 base at V and 2 bases at J; junction bases unmatched: 8.

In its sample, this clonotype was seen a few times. Here the CDR3 DNA reads TGTGCCAGCAGCGTACCGGGGACTAGCGGGGGAATAGATACGCAGTATTTT. This sequence encodes CASSVPGTSGGIDTQYF. This chain uses TRBV9 with TRBJ2-3, with 14 bases lining up with TRBD2. CDR3 length equals 17 residues. V was clipped by 1 base and J by 5 bases; unmatched bases: 6. Per the germline V gene, CDR1 is SGDLS and CDR2 is YYNGEE.

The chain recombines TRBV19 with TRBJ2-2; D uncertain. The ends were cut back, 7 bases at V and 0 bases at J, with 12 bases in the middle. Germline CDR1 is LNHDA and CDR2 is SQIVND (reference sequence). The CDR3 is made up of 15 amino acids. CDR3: CASTISPANTGELFF. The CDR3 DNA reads TGTGCCAGTACCATATCTCCCGCGAACACCGGGGAGCTGTTTTTT.

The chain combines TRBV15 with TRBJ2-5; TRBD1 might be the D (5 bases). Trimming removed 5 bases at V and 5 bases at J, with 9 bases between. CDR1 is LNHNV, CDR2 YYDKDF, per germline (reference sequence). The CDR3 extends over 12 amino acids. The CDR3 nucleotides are TGTGCCACCAGCTCCCCAGGGGAGACCCAGTACTTC. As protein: CATSSPGETQYF.

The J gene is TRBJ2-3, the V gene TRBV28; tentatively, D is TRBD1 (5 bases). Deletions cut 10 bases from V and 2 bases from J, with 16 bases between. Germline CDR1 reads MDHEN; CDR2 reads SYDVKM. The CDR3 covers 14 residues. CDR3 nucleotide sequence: TGTGCCACCAGACAGAAAGTAAACACAGATACGCAGTATTTT. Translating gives CATRQKVNTDTQYF.

The CDR3 bases are TGTGCCAGCAGTTTCCTCGGGGCAGGGCGTGTTGGGCTATACAATGAGCAGTTCTTC. Its translation: CASSFLGAGRVGLYNEQFF. The rearrangement links TRBV28 to TRBJ2-1; D possibly uses TRBD1 or TRBD2 (5 bases each). The CDR3 is 19 amino acids. From germline, CDR1 is MDHEN and CDR2 SYDVKM. The V end lost 3 bases, the J end lost 4 bases, and 25 bases lay between the germline ends.

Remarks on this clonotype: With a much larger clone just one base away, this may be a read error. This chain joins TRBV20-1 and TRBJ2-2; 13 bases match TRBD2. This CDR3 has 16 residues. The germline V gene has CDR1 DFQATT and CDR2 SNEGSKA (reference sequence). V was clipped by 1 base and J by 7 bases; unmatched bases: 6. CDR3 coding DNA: TGCAGTGCTAGAGTGACTAGCGGGGGGTCCGGCGGGGAGCTGTTTTTT. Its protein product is CSARVTSGGSGGELFF.

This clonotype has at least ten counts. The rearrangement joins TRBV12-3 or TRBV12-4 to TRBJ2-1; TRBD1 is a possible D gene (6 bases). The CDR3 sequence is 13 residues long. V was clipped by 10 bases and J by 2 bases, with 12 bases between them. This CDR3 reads CATQEGAYNEQFF. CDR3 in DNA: TGTGCCACTCAAGAGGGGGCCTACAATGAGCAGTTCTTC.

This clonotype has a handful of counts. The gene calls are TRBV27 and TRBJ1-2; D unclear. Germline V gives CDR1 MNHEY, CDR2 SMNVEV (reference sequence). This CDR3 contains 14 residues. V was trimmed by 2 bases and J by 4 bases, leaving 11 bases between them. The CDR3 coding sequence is TGTGCCAGCAGTTTACTTGGCAGTAGCTATGGCTACACCTTC. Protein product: CASSLLGSSYGYTF.

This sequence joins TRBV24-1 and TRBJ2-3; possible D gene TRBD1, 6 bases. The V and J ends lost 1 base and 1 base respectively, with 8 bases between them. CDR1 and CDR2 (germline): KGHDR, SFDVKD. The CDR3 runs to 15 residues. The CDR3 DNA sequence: TGTGCCACCAGTGATTTCAGGGGTGGCACAGATACGCAGTATTTT. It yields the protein CATSDFRGGTDTQYF.

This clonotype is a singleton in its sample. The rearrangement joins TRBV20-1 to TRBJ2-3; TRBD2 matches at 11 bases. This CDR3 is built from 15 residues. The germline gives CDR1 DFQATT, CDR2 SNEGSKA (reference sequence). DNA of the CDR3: TGCAGCCAACGCCTTACTAGCGGGGGTGGAGATACGCAGTATTTT. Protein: CSQRLTSGGGDTQYF.

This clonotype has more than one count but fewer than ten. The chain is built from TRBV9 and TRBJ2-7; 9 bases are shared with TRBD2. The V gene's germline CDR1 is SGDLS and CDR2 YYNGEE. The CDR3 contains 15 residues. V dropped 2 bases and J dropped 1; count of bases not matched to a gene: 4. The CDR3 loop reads CASSVLAGSSYEQYF. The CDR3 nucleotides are TGTGCCAGCAGCGTTCTAGCGGGGTCTTCCTACGAGCAGTACTTC.

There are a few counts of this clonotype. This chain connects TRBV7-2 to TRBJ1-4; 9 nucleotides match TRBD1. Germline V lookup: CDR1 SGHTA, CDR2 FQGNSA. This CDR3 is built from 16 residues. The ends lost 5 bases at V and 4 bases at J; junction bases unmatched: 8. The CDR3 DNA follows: TGTGCCAGCAGCGATCGGCCGGGACAGGGTAATGAAAAACTGTTTTTT. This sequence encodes CASSDRPGQGNEKLFF.

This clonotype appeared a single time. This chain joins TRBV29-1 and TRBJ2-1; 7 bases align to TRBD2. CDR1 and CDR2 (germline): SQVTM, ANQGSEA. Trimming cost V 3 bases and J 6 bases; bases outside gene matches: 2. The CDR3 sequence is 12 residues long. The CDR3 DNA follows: TGCAGCGTTGAGGCTAGCGGCAATGAGCAGTTCTTC. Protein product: CSVEASGNEQFF.